The 21 T cell receptor beta chains listed next were all sequenced from one sample in a study of blood T cell repertoires in COVID-19 (dated by TCRdb to about 2020). Library preparation was by the immunoSEQ multiplex PCR assay. TCRdb limited this immuneACCESS table to in-frame rearrangements with V and J called. A share of clones is missing; checked studies link under half to unresolved V genes, and the rest is unexplained. This sample holds approximately 200,000 clones; about 93% were observed only once. 0.76% of the sample is taken by the ten largest. The sample comprised peripheral blood. These receptors all come from a man in his thirties or forties with COVID-19, enrolled during active disease.

This chain uses TRBV11-3 with TRBJ2-2; 7 bases line up with TRBD1. The CDR3 is 16 residues long. The J segment lost 2 bases and the V segment lost 2 bases, leaving 5 bases of the junction unmatched. Germline V CDR1 and CDR2: SGHNT, YENEEA. CDR3 nucleotides: TGTGCCAGCAGCTTAATGGGACAGCGAAACACCGGGGAGCTGTTTTTT. Translation gives CASSLMGQRNTGELFF.

The chain links TRBV30 to TRBJ1-1; maybe TRBD1 (5 bases). V was pared by 2 bases and J by 7 bases, with 14 bases between. The length of the CDR3 is 13 residues. CDR1 GTSNPN and CDR2 SVGIG come from the germline V gene (reference sequence). The CDR3 spells CAWSPPGIFEAFF. In DNA, the CDR3 is TGTGCCTGGAGTCCTCCAGGGATTTTTGAAGCTTTCTTT. Drawing the rest from reference TRBV30 and TRBJ1-1, the complete variable domain is SQTIHQWPATLVQPVGSPLSLECTVEGTSNPNLYWYRQAAGRGLQLLFYSVGIGQISSEVPQNLSASRPQDRQFILSSKKLLLSDSGFYLCAWSPPGIFEAFFGQGTRLTVV.

The chain uses TRBV10-3 and TRBJ1-6; 8 bases match TRBD1. The CDR3 spans 14 residues. V lost 6 bases and J lost 10; bases outside the gene matches: 8. Germline CDR1 reads ENHRY; CDR2 reads SYGVKD. The CDR3 spells CAISDQGAPSPLHF. The CDR3 nucleotides are TGTGCCATCAGCGACCAGGGGGCCCCCTCACCCCTCCACTTT.

This chain links TRBV5-1 with TRBJ2-6; D possibly corresponds to TRBD2 (5 bases). With 4 bases removed from V and 2 bases from J, the gap between germline ends came to 16 bases. Looked up from germline, CDR1 is SGHRS and CDR2 is YFSETQ. The CDR3 contains 17 residues. The CDR3: CASSLQPRVAGANVLTF. The CDR3 DNA reads TGCGCCAGCAGCCTTCAGCCGCGGGTAGCTGGGGCCAACGTCCTGACTTTC. The variable domain in full, with the rest retrieved from reference TRBV5-1 and TRBJ2-6, is KAGVTQTPRYLIKTRGQQVTLSCSPISGHRSVSWYQQTPGQGLQFLFEYFSETQRNKGNFPGRFSGRQFSNSRSEMNVSTLELGDSALYLCASSLQPRVAGANVLTFGAGSRLTVL.

The chain joins TRBV4-1 to TRBJ1-2; 8 nucleotides line up with TRBD1. The CDR3 is 18 residues long. V lost 0 bases, J lost 5 bases, and 14 bases stayed unmatched. The germline V gene encodes CDR1 MGHRA and CDR2 YSYEKL. The CDR3 region has the DNA TGCGCCAGCAGCCAAGAGGCAGGGGGCGCTTCCCATCTTTATGGCTACACCTTC. It yields the protein CASSQEAGGASHLYGYTF.

This chain links TRBV20-1 with TRBJ1-1, with D hard to call. The CDR3 extends over 13 amino acids. CDR1 and CDR2 from the germline V gene are DFQATT and SNEGSKA (reference sequence). Trimming pared 3 bases from V and 0 bases from J, leaving 8 bases between. The CDR3 sequence is CSASGGVNTEAFF. The CDR3 nucleotides read TGCAGTGCTAGTGGCGGAGTGAACACTGAAGCTTTCTTT.

J is TRBJ1-5 and V is TRBV19; 8 positions match TRBD1. The CDR3 loop spans 17 amino acids. V shed 5 bases, J shed 0 bases, and the junction held 9 bases outside the gene matches. Germline V gene lookup returns CDR1 LNHDA and CDR2 SQIVND (reference sequence). CDR3 amino acids: CASSWETGDYSNQPQHF. The CDR3 region has the DNA TGTGCCAGTAGTTGGGAGACAGGGGATTATAGCAATCAGCCCCAGCATTTT.

This clone was detected once. V gene TRBV6-5 combines with J gene TRBJ1-5; D is possibly TRBD1 (5 bases). The germline V gene encodes CDR1 MNHEY and CDR2 SVGAGI. This CDR3 is 11 amino acids long. The germline V and J ends were trimmed by 10 bases and 11 bases, with 15 bases remaining between them. The CDR3 here is CATGGPGSQHF. The CDR3 nucleotides read TGTGCCACCGGTGGTCCAGGGTCCCAGCATTTT.

The chain joins TRBV5-1 to TRBJ1-1; possibly TRBD1 for D (6 bases). Germline assignment: CDR1 SGHRS and CDR2 YFSETQ. V was clipped by 6 bases and J by 0 bases, with 21 bases between them. The CDR3 consists of 17 residues. The CDR3 coding sequence is TGCGCCAGCAACCCGGACCCCGGGGGGCGAGTGAACACTGAAGCTTTCTTT. Amino acid sequence: CASNPDPGGRVNTEAFF. Variable domain in full (rest from reference TRBV5-1 and TRBJ1-1): KAGVTQTPRYLIKTRGQQVTLSCSPISGHRSVSWYQQTPGQGLQFLFEYFSETQRNKGNFPGRFSGRQFSNSRSEMNVSTLELGDSALYLCASNPDPGGRVNTEAFFGQGTRLTVV.

This chain uses TRBV27 with TRBJ2-4, with 7 nucleotides matching TRBD1. Germline V gives CDR1 MNHEY, CDR2 SMNVEV (reference sequence). The CDR3 sequence is 17 residues long. With 11 bases clipped from V and 0 bases from J, the junction kept 16 bases outside the gene matches. The CDR3, as DNA: TGTGCCCTCTTTAGGGGGCCGGACACCCTAGCCAAAAACATTCAGTACTTC. As protein: CALFRGPDTLAKNIQYF.

This chain joins TRBV28 and TRBJ1-1; D possibly corresponds to TRBD1 (5 bases). CDR1 and CDR2 (germline): MDHEN, SYDVKM. V was cut by 5 bases and J by 6 bases, with 13 bases left in between. CDR3 length: 13 residues. CDR3 nucleotides: TGTGCCAGCAGTACAGGCATTTCGGCTGAAGCTTTCTTT. Its translation is CASSTGISAEAFF. The whole variable domain, remainder taken from reference TRBV28 and TRBJ1-1, is DVKVTQSSRYLVKRTGEKVFLECVQDMDHENMFWYRQDPGLGLRLIYFSYDVKMKEKGDIPEGYSVSREKKERFSLILESASTNQTSMYLCASSTGISAEAFFGQGTRLTVV.

V gene TRBV5-4 combines with J gene TRBJ1-1, with D possibly matching TRBD1 (6 bases). This CDR3 region has 15 residues. V lost 0 bases, J lost 2 bases, and 11 bases lay in between. Germline CDR1 reads SGHNT; CDR2 reads YYREEE (reference sequence). DNA of the CDR3: TGTGCCAGCAGCTTGGCGGGGGGGGCTAACACTGAAGCTTTCTTT. It codes for CASSLAGGANTEAFF.

The V gene is TRBV12-3 or TRBV12-4, the J gene TRBJ1-1; unclear D gene. The CDR3 extends over 13 amino acids. The V end was cut by 3 bases, the J end by 1 base, with 6 bases between. The CDR3 DNA follows: TGTGCCAGCAGTTTCTCCAGGAACACTGAAGCTTTCTTT. As protein: CASSFSRNTEAFF.

V usage is TRBV5-1 and J usage is TRBJ1-5; maybe TRBD1 (5 bases). The ends were cut back, 1 base at V and 7 bases at J, with 12 bases in the middle. The germline V gene encodes CDR1 SGHRS and CDR2 YFSETQ. CDR3 length: 14 amino acids. CDR3 residues: CASSLSGAGQPQHF. CDR3 bases: TGCGCCAGCAGCTTGAGCGGGGCTGGGCAGCCCCAGCATTTT.

The J gene is TRBJ2-7, the V gene TRBV5-4; 7 bases are shared with TRBD1. Per the germline V gene, CDR1 is SGHNT and CDR2 is YYREEE (reference sequence). V lost 0 bases, J lost 4 bases, and 10 bases stayed unmatched. The CDR3 is made up of 16 amino acids. The CDR3 reads CASSLVPGQGVYEQYF. The CDR3 bases are TGTGCCAGCAGCTTGGTACCAGGGCAGGGGGTTTACGAGCAGTACTTC. The full variable domain, its missing parts supplied by reference TRBV5-4 and TRBJ2-7, is ETGVTQSPTHLIKTRGQQVTLRCSSQSGHNTVSWYQQALGQGPQFIFQYYREEENGRGNFPPRFSGLQFPNYSSELNVNALELDDSALYLCASSLVPGQGVYEQYFGPGTRLTVT.

This clone appeared a single time. Other DNA sequences in this sample translate to the same CDR3. CDR3 sequence reads: CASSQGDRRNEKLFF. In nucleotides, the CDR3 is TGCGCCAGCAGCCAAGGGGACAGGAGAAATGAAAAACTGTTTTTT. The rearrangement uses TRBV4-1 and TRBJ1-4, with 8 bases aligning to TRBD1. There are 15 residues in the CDR3. Per the germline V gene, CDR1 is MGHRA and CDR2 is YSYEKL. The V and J ends lost 1 base and 5 bases, in that order; junction bases with no gene match: 3.

This clone has a handful of counts. The chain links TRBV7-3 to TRBJ2-2; 8 bases map to TRBD1. The germline CDR1 and CDR2 sequences are SGHTA and FQGTGA. J lost 4 bases, V lost 4 bases, and 2 bases had no gene match. The CDR3 covers 14 residues. The CDR3 protein is CASSSTGATGELFF. The CDR3 DNA follows: TGTGCCAGCAGCTCGACAGGGGCCACCGGGGAGCTGTTTTTT.

This chain uses TRBV20-1 with TRBJ2-7; no definite D call. The CDR3 sequence is 12 residues long. Trimming cost V 3 bases and J 5 bases, with 11 bases left between them. The germline gives CDR1 DFQATT, CDR2 SNEGSKA (reference sequence). The CDR3 region is CSASYRQDEQYF. The CDR3 DNA is TGCAGTGCTAGTTATCGGCAGGACGAGCAGTACTTC.

J is TRBJ1-6 and V is TRBV19, with 7 bases that match TRBD1. Germline CDR1 reads LNHDA; CDR2 reads SQIVND (reference sequence). This CDR3 is built from 18 residues. Trimming cost V 1 base and J 5 bases; bases outside gene matches: 11. CDR3 nucleotides: TGTGCCAGTAGTATAGGGTGGGGCCGCGGGACAGATAATTCACCCCTCCACTTT. Its translation: CASSIGWGRGTDNSPLHF.

The chain has TRBV10-2 and TRBJ1-1; possible D gene TRBD1, 5 bases. Deletions cut 6 bases from V and 2 bases from J, with 10 bases between. Looked up from germline, CDR1 is WSHSY and CDR2 is SAAADI. The CDR3 contains 13 residues. CDR3 sequence (DNA): TGCGCCAGCAGAGCAGGGATAAACACTGAAGCTTTCTTT. Translated, it gives CASRAGINTEAFF.

The CDR3 DNA reads as TGCGCCAGCAGCTTGGAGGCTTTTGGGACATTCTCTGGAAACACCATATATTTT. This codes for CASSLEAFGTFSGNTIYF. The chain carries TRBV5-1 and TRBJ1-3; TRBD1 might be the D (6 bases). The V end was cut by 0 bases, the J end by 0 bases, with 16 bases between. CDR3 length equals 18 residues. Per germline, CDR1 SGHRS and CDR2 YFSETQ.